The rows below give T cell receptor beta chains drawn from one sample of a study of T cells expressing NK-cell markers. TCRdb reprocessed the 5' RACE reads, keeping one entry per CDR3 protein, no DNA. The listing records roughly 420,000 distinct CDR3 sequences. Sequencing input: blood T cells: a sorted CD56 or NKG2C T cell subset, CD4+ or CD8+ T cells, or bulk PBMC T cells (not recorded which). All receptors come from a woman aged 18 to 75 in good health. Each CDR3 is given with its conserved first and last residue. Each record gives: J gene, V gene, CDR3 length, CDR3 protein.

J gene: TRBJ2-7
V gene: TRBV5-5
CDR3 length: 15
CDR3 protein: CASSLFSGMSYEQYF

J gene: TRBJ2-1
V gene: TRBV19
CDR3 length: 15
CDR3 protein: CASSPSHSSYNEQFF

J gene: TRBJ2-5
V gene: TRBV7-3
CDR3 length: 15
CDR3 protein: CASSLNGLNKETQYF

J gene: TRBJ2-1
V gene: TRBV5-1
CDR3 length: 11
CDR3 protein: CASSLAGEEFF

J gene: TRBJ2-4
V gene: TRBV2
CDR3 length: 18
CDR3 protein: CASSEAGPGSLPENIQYF

J gene: TRBJ2-2
V gene: TRBV20-1
CDR3 length: 13
CDR3 protein: CSARPINTGELFF

J gene: TRBJ2-3
V gene: TRBV29-1
CDR3 length: 13
CDR3 protein: CSGGDLTPDTQYF

J gene: TRBJ1-6
V gene: TRBV6-4
CDR3 length: 15
CDR3 protein: CASRSRDRVNSPLHF

J gene: TRBJ1-2
V gene: TRBV7-2
CDR3 length: 14
CDR3 protein: CASSPKTASYGYTF

J gene: TRBJ2-1
V gene: TRBV2
CDR3 length: 13
CDR3 protein: CASSDFRGSEQFF

J gene: TRBJ1-2
V gene: TRBV7-2
CDR3 length: 15
CDR3 protein: CASSLSPSPDYGYTF

J gene: TRBJ2-2
V gene: TRBV5-1
CDR3 length: 15
CDR3 protein: CASSLVAGEAGELFF

J gene: TRBJ2-1
V gene: TRBV5-1
CDR3 length: 12
CDR3 protein: CASSLGVSEQFF

J gene: TRBJ1-1
V gene: TRBV9
CDR3 length: 15
CDR3 protein: CASSKTQVRETEAFF

J gene: TRBJ2-2
V gene: TRBV5-1
CDR3 length: 16
CDR3 protein: CASLRTSGTDTGELFF

J gene: TRBJ2-1
V gene: TRBV27
CDR3 length: 15
CDR3 protein: CASSFYPVQPNEQFF

J gene: TRBJ2-1
V gene: TRBV9
CDR3 length: 15
CDR3 protein: CASSAGTGRYNEQFF

J gene: TRBJ2-2
V gene: TRBV24-1
CDR3 length: 16
CDR3 protein: CATSDSAGGDTGELFF

J gene: TRBJ1-2
V gene: TRBV20-1
CDR3 length: 11
CDR3 protein: CSAHSHYGYTF

J gene: TRBJ2-1
V gene: TRBV5-1
CDR3 length: 18
CDR3 protein: CASSYGQVGLAGGREQFF

J gene: TRBJ2-3
V gene: TRBV19
CDR3 length: 15
CDR3 protein: CASSTLTGSADTQYF

J gene: TRBJ2-7
V gene: TRBV6-5
CDR3 length: 15
CDR3 protein: CASSWGAGSSYEQYF